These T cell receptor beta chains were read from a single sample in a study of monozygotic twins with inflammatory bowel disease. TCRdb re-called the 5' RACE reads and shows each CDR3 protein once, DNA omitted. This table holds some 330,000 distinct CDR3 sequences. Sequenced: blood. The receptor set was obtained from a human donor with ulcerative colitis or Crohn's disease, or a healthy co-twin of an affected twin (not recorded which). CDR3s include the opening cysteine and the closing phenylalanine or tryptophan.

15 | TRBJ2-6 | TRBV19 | CASSMGESGANVLTF
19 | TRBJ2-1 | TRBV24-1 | CATSDFPGVGSSSYNEQFF
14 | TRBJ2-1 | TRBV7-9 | CASSLAGALNEQFF
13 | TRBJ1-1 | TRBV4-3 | CASSQEVGQEAFF
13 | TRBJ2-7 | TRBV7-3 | CASSEDRGGEQYF
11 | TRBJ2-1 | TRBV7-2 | CASSLVFELFF
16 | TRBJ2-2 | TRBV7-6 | CASSLESGTGTGELFF
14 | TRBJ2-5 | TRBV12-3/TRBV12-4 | CASRGRTPQETQYF
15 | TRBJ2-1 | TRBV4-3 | CASSHPGLAINEQFF
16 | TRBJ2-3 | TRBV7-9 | CASSSGTGVETDTQYF
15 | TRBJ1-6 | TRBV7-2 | CASSLEVGGHSPLHF
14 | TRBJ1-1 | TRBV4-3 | CASSQAWQGSEAFF
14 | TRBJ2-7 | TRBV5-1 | CASSSGQTDYGQYF
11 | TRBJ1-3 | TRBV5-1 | CASSLLDTIYF
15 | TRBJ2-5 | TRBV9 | CASSVAGGVRETQYF
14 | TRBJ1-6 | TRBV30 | CAWSVRRRNSPLHF
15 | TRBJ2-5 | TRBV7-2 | CASSLAGTRGETQYF
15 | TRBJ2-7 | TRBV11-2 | CASSLGQGRTYEQYF
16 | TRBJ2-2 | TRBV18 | CASSATSGPNTGELFF
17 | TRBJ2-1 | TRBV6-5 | CASSTPGAGQGRNEQFF
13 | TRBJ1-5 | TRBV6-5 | CASSYGRNQPQHF
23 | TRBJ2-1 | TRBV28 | CASSPNEYIRGTSGRAGYNEQFF
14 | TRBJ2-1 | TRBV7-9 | CASSLDRQNNEQFF
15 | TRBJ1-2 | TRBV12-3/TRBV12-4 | CASSFYGGEGDGYTF
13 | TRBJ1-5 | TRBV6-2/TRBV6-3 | CATLGQPNQPQHF
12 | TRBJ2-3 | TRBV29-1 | CSVTRNPDTQYF
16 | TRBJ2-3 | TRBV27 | CASSRAGGRSTDTQYF
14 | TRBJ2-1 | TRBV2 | CASSGRQGSLEQFF